These 4 T cell receptor beta chains originate from one sample sequenced in a study of early T cells in non-severe SARS-CoV-2 infection. Using its own MiXCR run on the 5' RACE reads, TCRdb lists one record per CDR3 protein. The sample shows roughly 63,000 distinct CDR3 sequences, around 12% of them seen only once. Sequenced input: whole blood. The receptors were gathered from an adult who was a healthcare worker with PCR-confirmed SARS-CoV-2 infection or an uninfected control (not recorded which).

The chain recombines TRBV7-2 with TRBJ1-1, with no clear D. The CDR3 spans 14 residues. From germline, CDR1 is SGHTA and CDR2 FQGNSA. Trimming removed 2 bases from V and 4 bases from J, with 11 bases in between. CDR3 sequence (DNA): TGTGCCAGCAGCTTAAAGGGTTTAGGCACTGAAGCTTTCTTT. This translates into CASSLKGLGTEAFF.

The chain joins TRBV21-1 to TRBJ2-5; TRBD1 was called by the table and not checked on the DNA. TRBV21-1 is tagged as a pseudogene. This CDR3 comprises 14 residues. CDR3: CASSNGQGAGTQYF. CDR3 coding DNA: TGTGCCAGCAGCAATGGACAGGGGGCTGGGACCCAGTACTTC.

This clonotype was observed a handful of times. This chain joins TRBV7-9 and TRBJ2-7; D not certain. CDR3 length equals 16 residues. Germline assignment: CDR1 SEHNR and CDR2 FQNEAQ (reference sequence). V was clipped by 3 bases and J by 0 bases, with 15 bases between them. CDR3 residues: CASSFPGGSSSYEQYF. The CDR3 DNA reads as TGTGCCAGCAGCTTCCCTGGCGGCTCGAGCTCCTACGAGCAGTACTTC.

The rearrangement uses TRBV27 and TRBJ2-1, with 7 positions matching TRBD1. This CDR3 contains 15 residues. V lost 5 bases and J lost 3; bases outside the gene matches: 7. Germline loops: CDR1 MNHEY, CDR2 SMNVEV (reference sequence). As DNA, the CDR3 is TGTGCCAGCAGTCCTTCGACAGGGTTCTACAATGAGCAGTTCTTC. Its translation: CASSPSTGFYNEQFF.